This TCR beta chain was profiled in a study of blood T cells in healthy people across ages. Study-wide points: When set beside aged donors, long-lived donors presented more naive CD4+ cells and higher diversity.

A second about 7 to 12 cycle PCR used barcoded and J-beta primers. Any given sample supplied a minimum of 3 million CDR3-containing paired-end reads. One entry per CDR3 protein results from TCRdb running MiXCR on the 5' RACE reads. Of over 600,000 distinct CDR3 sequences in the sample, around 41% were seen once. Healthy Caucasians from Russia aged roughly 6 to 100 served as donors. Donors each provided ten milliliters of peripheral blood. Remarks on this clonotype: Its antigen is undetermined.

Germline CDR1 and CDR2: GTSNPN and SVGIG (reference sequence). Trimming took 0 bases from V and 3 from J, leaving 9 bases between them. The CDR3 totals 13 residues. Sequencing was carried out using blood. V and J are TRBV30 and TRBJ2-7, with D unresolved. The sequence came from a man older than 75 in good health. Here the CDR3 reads CAWSVRRNYEQYF. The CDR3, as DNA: TGTGCCTGGAGTGTACGTCGAAACTACGAGCAGTACTTC.